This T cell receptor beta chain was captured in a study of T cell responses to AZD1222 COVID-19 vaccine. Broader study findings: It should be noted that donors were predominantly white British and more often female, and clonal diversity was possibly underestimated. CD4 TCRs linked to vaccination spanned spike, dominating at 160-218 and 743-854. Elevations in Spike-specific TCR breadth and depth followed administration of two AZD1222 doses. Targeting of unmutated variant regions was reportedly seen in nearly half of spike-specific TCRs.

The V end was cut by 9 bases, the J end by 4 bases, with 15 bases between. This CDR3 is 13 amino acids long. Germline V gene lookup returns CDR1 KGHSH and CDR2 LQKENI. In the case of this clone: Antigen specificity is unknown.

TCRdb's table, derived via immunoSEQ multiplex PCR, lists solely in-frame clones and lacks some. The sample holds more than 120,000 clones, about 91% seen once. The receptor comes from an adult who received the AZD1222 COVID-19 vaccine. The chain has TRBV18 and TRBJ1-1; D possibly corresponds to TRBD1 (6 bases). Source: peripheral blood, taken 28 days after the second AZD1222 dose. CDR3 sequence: CASRAGVSTEAFF. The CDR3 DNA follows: TGTGCCAGTAGAGCAGGGGTGTCCACTGAAGCTTTCTTT.